This T cell receptor (beta chain) was retrieved from a study of kidney transplant recipient with SARS-CoV-2 infection. Each CDR3 protein is one row after TCRdb ran MiXCR on the reads. The repertoire holds under 250,000 distinct CDR3 sequences, with more than 25% as singletons. As regards this clonotype: One end of the junction varies from germline; a read error may be responsible.

The sample here was a blood sample, taken at baseline and on day 111 from a kidney transplant recipient. This TCR was recovered from a male patient in his thirties who had COVID-19 and was a kidney transplant recipient. Some T cells may be graft donor cells.

This chain's CDR3 is CASSEGGGNEKPLF. The CDR3 DNA reads TGTGCCAGCAGTGAGGGTGGGGGGAATGAAAAACCGCTTTTT. The chain employs TRBV6-5 and TRBJ1-4; TRBD1 might be the D (5 bases). The CDR3 loop spans 14 amino acids. CDR1 is MNHEY and CDR2 is SVGAGI in the germline V gene.